The TCR beta chain under discussion was sequenced for a study of cytomegalovirus exposure and HLA in healthy donors. Turning to the study itself: Later, an analysis reported that the approximately 120 validation repertoires had used the same platform as the approximately 630 first-cohort repertoires.

As regards this clone: Antigen unknown.

Clones were read by immunoSEQ multiplex PCR, and TCRdb kept only the in-frame ones, dropping some. The data show about 250,000 clones, roughly 87% seen once. Trimming pared 0 bases from V and 4 bases from J, leaving 10 bases between. CDR1 is MNHNY and CDR2 is SVGAGI in the germline V gene (reference sequence). The CDR3 length is 15 residues. Study-wide results and caveats: Among TCR beta chains, those listed as cytomegalovirus-associated numbered approximately 150.

The specimen sequenced was PBMCs. The rearrangement uses TRBV6-6 and TRBJ1-3; D is unclear. The TCR originated in a young man in good health and CMV-seropositive. DNA of the CDR3: TGTGCCAGCAGTTACTCAACACCCCTCGGAAACACCATATATTTT. Its protein is CASSYSTPLGNTIYF.